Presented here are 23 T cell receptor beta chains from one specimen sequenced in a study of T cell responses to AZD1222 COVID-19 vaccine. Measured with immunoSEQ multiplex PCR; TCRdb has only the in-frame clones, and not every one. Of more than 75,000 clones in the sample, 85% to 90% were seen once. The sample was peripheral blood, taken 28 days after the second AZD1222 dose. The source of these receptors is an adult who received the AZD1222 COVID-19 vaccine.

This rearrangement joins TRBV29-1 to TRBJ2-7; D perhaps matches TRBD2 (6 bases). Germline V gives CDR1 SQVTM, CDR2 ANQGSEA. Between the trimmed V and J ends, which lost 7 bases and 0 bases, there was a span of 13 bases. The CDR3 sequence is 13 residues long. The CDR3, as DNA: TGCAGCGGCTTCGGAGGGAGCTCCTACGAGCAGTACTTC. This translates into CSGFGGSSYEQYF.

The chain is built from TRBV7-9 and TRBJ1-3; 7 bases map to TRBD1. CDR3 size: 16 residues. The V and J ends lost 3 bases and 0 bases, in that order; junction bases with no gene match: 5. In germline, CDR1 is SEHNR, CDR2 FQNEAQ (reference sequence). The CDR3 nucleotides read TGTGCCAGCAGCTTGGGACAGCCTAACTCTGGAAACACCATATATTTT. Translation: CASSLGQPNSGNTIYF.

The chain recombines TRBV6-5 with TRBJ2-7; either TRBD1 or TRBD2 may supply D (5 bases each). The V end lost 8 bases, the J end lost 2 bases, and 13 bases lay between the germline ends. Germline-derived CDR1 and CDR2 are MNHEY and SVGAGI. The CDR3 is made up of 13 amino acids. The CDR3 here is CASRGASTYEQYF. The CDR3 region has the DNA TGTGCCAGCCGAGGGGCGTCAACCTACGAGCAGTACTTC.

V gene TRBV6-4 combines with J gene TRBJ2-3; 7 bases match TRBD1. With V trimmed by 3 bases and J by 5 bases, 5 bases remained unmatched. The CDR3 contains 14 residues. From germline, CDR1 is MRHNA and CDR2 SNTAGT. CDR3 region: CASSEIGDRDTQYF. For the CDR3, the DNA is TGTGCCAGCAGTGAGATAGGGGACAGAGATACGCAGTATTTT.

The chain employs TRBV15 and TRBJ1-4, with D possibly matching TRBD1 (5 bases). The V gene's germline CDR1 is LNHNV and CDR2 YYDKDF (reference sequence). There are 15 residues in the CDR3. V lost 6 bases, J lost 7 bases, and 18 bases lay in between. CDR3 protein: CATSNGGKRSEKLFF. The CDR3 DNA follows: TGTGCCACCAGTAATGGGGGAAAGAGGAGTGAAAAACTGTTTTTT. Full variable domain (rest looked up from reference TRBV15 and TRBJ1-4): DAMVIQNPRYQVTQFGKPVTLSCSQTLNHNVMYWYQQKSSQAPKLLFHYYDKDFNNEADTPDNFQSRRPNTSFCFLDIRSPGLGDTAMYLCATSNGGKRSEKLFFGSGTQLSVL.

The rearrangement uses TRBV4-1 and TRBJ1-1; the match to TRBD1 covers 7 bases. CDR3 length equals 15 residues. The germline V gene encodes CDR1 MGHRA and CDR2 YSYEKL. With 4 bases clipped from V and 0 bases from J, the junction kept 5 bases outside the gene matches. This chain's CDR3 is CASSPRDSLNTEAFF. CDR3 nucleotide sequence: TGCGCCAGCAGCCCCCGGGACAGCTTGAACACTGAAGCTTTCTTT.

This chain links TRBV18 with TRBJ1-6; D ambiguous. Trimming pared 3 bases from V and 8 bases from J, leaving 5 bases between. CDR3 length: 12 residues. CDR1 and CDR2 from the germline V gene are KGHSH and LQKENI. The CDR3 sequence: CASSPRDSPLHF. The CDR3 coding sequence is TGTGCCAGCTCACCTCGGGATTCACCCCTCCACTTT.

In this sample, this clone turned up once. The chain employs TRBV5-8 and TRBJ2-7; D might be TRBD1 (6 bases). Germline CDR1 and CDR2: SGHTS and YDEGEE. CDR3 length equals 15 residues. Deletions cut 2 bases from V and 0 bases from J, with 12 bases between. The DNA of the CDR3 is TGTGCCAGCAGCTTCCCCGGACAGTCCTCCTACGAGCAGTACTTC. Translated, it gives CASSFPGQSSYEQYF.

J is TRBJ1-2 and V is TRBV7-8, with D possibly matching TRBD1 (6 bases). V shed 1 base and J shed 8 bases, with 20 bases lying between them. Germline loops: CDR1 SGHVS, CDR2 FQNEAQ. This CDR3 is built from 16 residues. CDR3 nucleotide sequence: TGTGCCAGCAGCTTAGGTTTCCGGGACACCGGTGAAGGCTACACCTTC. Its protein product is CASSLGFRDTGEGYTF.

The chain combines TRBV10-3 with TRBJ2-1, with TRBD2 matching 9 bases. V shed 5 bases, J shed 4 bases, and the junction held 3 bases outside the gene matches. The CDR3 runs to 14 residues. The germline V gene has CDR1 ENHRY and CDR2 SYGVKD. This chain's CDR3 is CAISHTSGYNEQFF. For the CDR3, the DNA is TGTGCCATCAGTCACACTAGCGGGTACAATGAGCAGTTCTTC.

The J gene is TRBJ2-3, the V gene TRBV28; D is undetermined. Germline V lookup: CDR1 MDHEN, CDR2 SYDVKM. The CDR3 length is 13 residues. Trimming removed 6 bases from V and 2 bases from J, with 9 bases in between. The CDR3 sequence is CASRPGTTDTQYF. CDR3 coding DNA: TGTGCCAGCAGACCTGGCACCACAGATACGCAGTATTTT.

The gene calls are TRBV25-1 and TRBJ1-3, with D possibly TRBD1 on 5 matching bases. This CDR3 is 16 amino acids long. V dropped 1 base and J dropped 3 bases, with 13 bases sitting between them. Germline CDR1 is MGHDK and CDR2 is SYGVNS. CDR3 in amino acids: CASSESPGTDGNTIYF. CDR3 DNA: TGTGCCAGCAGTGAATCCCCCGGGACTGATGGAAACACCATATATTTT.

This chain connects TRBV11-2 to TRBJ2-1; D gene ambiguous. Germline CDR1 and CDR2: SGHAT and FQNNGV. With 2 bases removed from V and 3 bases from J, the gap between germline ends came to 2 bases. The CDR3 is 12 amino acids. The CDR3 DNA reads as TGTGCCAGCAGCTTAAACTACAATGAGCAGTTCTTC. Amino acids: CASSLNYNEQFF.

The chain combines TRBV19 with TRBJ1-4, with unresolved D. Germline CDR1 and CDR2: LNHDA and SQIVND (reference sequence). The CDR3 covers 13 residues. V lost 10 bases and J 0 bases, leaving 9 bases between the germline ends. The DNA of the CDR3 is TGTGCCACCCGATCTACAACTAATGAAAAACTGTTTTTT. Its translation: CATRSTTNEKLFF.

The chain's CDR3 is CASSLGTTSNYGYTF. The CDR3 DNA reads as TGCGCCAGCAGCTTGGGGACAACGAGTAACTATGGCTACACCTTC. The rearrangement joins TRBV5-1 to TRBJ1-2; D may be TRBD1 (5 bases). The V and J ends lost 0 bases and 1 base respectively, with 10 bases between them. The CDR3 loop spans 15 amino acids. Germline V gene lookup returns CDR1 SGHRS and CDR2 YFSETQ. The whole variable domain, filled in from reference TRBV5-1 and TRBJ1-2, reads KAGVTQTPRYLIKTRGQQVTLSCSPISGHRSVSWYQQTPGQGLQFLFEYFSETQRNKGNFPGRFSGRQFSNSRSEMNVSTLELGDSALYLCASSLGTTSNYGYTFGSGTRLTVV.

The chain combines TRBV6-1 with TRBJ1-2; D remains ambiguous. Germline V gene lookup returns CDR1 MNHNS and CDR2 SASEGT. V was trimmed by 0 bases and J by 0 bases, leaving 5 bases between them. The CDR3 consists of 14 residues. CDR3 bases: TGTGCCAGCAGTGAAGCGTACCCTAACTATGGCTACACCTTC. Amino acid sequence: CASSEAYPNYGYTF.

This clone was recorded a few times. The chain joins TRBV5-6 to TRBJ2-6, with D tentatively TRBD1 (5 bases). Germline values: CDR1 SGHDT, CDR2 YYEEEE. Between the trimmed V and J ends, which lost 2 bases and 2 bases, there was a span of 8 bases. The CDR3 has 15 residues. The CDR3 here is CASSLWGPGANVLTF. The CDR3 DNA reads TGTGCCAGCAGCTTATGGGGCCCTGGGGCCAACGTCCTGACTTTC.

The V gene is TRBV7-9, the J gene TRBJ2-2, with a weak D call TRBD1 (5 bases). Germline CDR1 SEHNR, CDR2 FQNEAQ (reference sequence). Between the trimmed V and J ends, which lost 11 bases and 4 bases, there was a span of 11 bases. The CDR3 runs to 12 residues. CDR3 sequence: CAFFQGTGELFF. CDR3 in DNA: TGTGCCTTTTTCCAGGGCACCGGGGAGCTGTTTTTT.

Here the CDR3 DNA reads TGTGCCAGCAGCGACAAGAGCGGGAGGATTGGAGATACGCAGTATTTT. It encodes CASSDKSGRIGDTQYF. V is TRBV9 and J is TRBJ2-3, with 9 bases lining up with TRBD2. The CDR3 extends over 16 amino acids. Losses at the gene ends were 3 bases for V and 5 bases for J; bases not matched to a gene: 10. Germline lookup yields CDR1 SGDLS and CDR2 YYNGEE.

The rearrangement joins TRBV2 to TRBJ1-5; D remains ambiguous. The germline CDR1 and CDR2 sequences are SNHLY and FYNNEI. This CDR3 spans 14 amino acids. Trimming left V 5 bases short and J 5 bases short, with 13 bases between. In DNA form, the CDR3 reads TGTGCCAGCAGTTATACAGACGATCATCAGCCCCAGCATTTT. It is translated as CASSYTDDHQPQHF.

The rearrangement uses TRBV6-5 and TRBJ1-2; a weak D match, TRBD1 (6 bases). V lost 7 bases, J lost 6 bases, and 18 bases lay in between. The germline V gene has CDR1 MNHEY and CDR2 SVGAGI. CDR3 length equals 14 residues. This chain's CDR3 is CASTYVGAVDGYTF. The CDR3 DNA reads TGTGCCAGCACCTACGTGGGGGCTGTCGATGGCTACACCTTC.

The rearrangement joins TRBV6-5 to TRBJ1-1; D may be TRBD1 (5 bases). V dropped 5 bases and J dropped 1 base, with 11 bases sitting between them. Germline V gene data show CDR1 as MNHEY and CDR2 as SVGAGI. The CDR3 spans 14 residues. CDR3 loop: CASSPYGQNTEAFF. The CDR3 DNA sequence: TGTGCCAGCAGTCCCTACGGACAGAACACTGAAGCTTTCTTT.

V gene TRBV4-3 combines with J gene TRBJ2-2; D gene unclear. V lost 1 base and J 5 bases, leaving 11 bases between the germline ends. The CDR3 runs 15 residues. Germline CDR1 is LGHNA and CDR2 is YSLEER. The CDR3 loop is CASSQVWPLTGELFF. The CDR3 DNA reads TGCGCCAGCAGCCAAGTCTGGCCCTTAACCGGGGAGCTGTTTTTT.